These T cell receptor beta chains were read from a single sample in a study of cytomegalovirus exposure and HLA in healthy donors. The table came from immunoSEQ multiplex PCR; TCRdb's copy has only in-frame clones and leaves some out. Of around 130,000 clones in the sample, over 8.5% were seen once. What was sequenced was PBMCs. Receptors originate from a middle-aged woman in good health and CMV-seropositive. The CDR3 runs from the conserved cysteine through the conserved F or W. The order of the fields is clone size, V gene, D gene, J gene, CDR3 protein, CDR3 DNA. The D gene is left open where the match is weak. Rows give clone size only sometimes, using once, few, many, or a class for an expanded clone.

.	TRBV6-6	.	TRBJ1-2	CASSSRDGRRVTF	TGTGCCAGCAGTAGCCGGGACGGCCGGAGGGTAACCTTC
few	TRBV2	.	TRBJ1-2	CASSQSPTGGYGYTF	TGTGCCAGCAGTCAATCCCCGACAGGAGGCTATGGCTACACCTTC
.	TRBV6-6	.	TRBJ1-5	CASSHNRVYSNQPQHF	TGTGCCAGCAGTCATAACAGGGTTTATAGCAATCAGCCCCAGCATTTT
few	TRBV27	.	TRBJ1-1	CASSFGTNTEAFF	TGTGCCAGCAGTTTTGGCACGAACACTGAAGCTTTCTTT
few	TRBV5-1	TRBD1	TRBJ1-2	CASSPDRVGYPF	TGCGCCAGCAGCCCTGACAGGGTCGGCTACCCCTTC
few	TRBV28	.	TRBJ2-4	CASSSTGIYFIAKNIQYF	TGTGCCAGCAGTTCAACGGGGATCTACTTCATAGCCAAAAACATTCAGTACTTC
few	TRBV9	.	TRBJ2-5	CASSLGGDGETQYF	TGTGCCAGCTCCCTAGGGGGGGACGGGGAGACCCAGTACTTC
.	TRBV18	TRBD1	TRBJ1-2	CASSQGQGGYTF	TGTGCCAGCTCACAGGGACAGGGTGGCTACACCTTC
.	TRBV25-1	.	TRBJ2-4	CASSELDTRAKNIQYF	TGTGCCAGCAGTGAATTGGACACCCGAGCCAAAAACATTCAGTACTTC
few	TRBV30	.	TRBJ1-2	CAWGRGYGYTF	TGTGCCTGGGGTAGGGGGTATGGCTACACCTTC
.	TRBV7-3	.	TRBJ2-5	CASSLGRTGGWETQYF	TGTGCCAGCAGCTTAGGTCGGACCGGGGGATGGGAGACCCAGTACTTC
.	TRBV19	TRBD2	TRBJ2-3	CASSIREGRTDTQYF	TGTGCCAGTAGTATTCGGGAGGGCCGTACAGATACGCAGTATTTT
.	TRBV7-9	TRBD1	TRBJ1-2	CASSVTGGYGYTF	TGTGCCAGCAGCGTGACAGGGGGCTATGGCTACACCTTC
.	TRBV10-3	.	TRBJ2-7	CAISEGQTQYF	TGTGCCATCAGTGAAGGACAGACGCAGTACTTC
.	TRBV10-2	.	TRBJ2-7	CASSDGDEQYF	TGCGCCAGCAGTGACGGGGACGAGCAGTACTTC
few	TRBV5-4	TRBD2	TRBJ2-3	CASSTRTSGGADTQYF	TGTGCCAGCAGCACCCGGACTAGCGGGGGTGCAGATACGCAGTATTTT
few	TRBV27	TRBD2	TRBJ2-3	CASSLSGLAGGPTDTQYF	TGTGCCAGCAGTTTATCGGGACTAGCGGGGGGTCCCACAGATACGCAGTATTTT
.	TRBV6-4	.	TRBJ1-3	CASSGPPLTGNTIYF	TGTGCCAGCAGTGGCCCCCCCCTAACTGGAAACACCATATATTTT
.	TRBV2	.	TRBJ1-1	CASRSARLLEAFF	TGTGCCAGCAGATCTGCCAGGCTACTCGAAGCTTTCTTT
few	TRBV15	TRBD1	TRBJ1-2	CATSIYRGPYGYTF	TGTGCTACCAGCATATACAGGGGGCCCTATGGCTACACCTTC